These 13 T cell receptor beta chains were all obtained from the same sample, sequenced in a study of T cells in localized non-small cell lung cancer. Method: immunoSEQ multiplex PCR; TCRdb's copy keeps in-frame clones and lacks some. The sample has approximately 89,000 clones, less than 85% seen once; the top ten hold roughly 19%. The input for sequencing was PBMCs, taken before any cancer treatment. These receptor sequences come from a man between 40 and 69 years old with stage II squamous cell lung carcinoma.

The CDR3 loop reads CASSPLASGKNEQYF. In DNA form, the CDR3 reads TGTGCCAGCAGTCCCCTGGCTAGCGGGAAAAACGAGCAGTACTTC. The chain recombines TRBV27 with TRBJ2-7; 9 bases match TRBD2. Germline trimming cut 5 bases from V and 5 bases from J; bases unmatched to any gene: 10. This CDR3 contains 15 residues. CDR1 MNHEY and CDR2 SMNVEV come from the germline V gene (reference sequence).

V usage is TRBV11-2 and J usage is TRBJ1-6; D is uncertain. The V gene's germline CDR1 is SGHAT and CDR2 FQNNGV. The CDR3 runs to 15 residues. Between the trimmed V and J ends, which lost 1 base and 9 bases, there was a span of 13 bases. The CDR3 region has the DNA TGTGCCAGCAGCTTAGGACGTAGCGAAGGTTCACCCCTCCACTTT. Translation: CASSLGRSEGSPLHF. The full variable domain, with the rest looked up from reference TRBV11-2 and TRBJ1-6, is EAGVAQSPRYKIIEKRQSVAFWCNPISGHATLYWYQQILGQGPKLLIQFQNNGVVDDSQLPKDRFSAERLKGVDSTLKIQPAKLEDSAVYLCASSLGRSEGSPLHFGNGTRLTVT.

The CDR3 DNA reads as TGTGCCAGCAGATTGGGGCGGAGTGCGGAGACCCAGTACTTC. Translated: CASRLGRSAETQYF. This rearrangement joins TRBV7-2 to TRBJ2-5; perhaps TRBD1 as D (5 bases). From germline, CDR1 is SGHTA and CDR2 FQGNSA. V was pared by 6 bases and J by 5 bases, with 16 bases between. The CDR3 totals 14 residues.

The V call is TRBV5-1, the J call TRBJ2-5, with 9 bases matching TRBD1. Germline V gene data show CDR1 as SGHRS and CDR2 as YFSETQ. There are 15 residues in the CDR3. The V and J ends lost 4 bases and 5 bases, in that order; junction bases with no gene match: 9. DNA for the CDR3: TGCGCCAGCAGCGACAGGACAGGGGTGGAGGAGACCCAGTACTTC. It codes for CASSDRTGVEETQYF.

The genes are TRBV28 and TRBJ1-1, with D perhaps matching TRBD1 (5 bases). This CDR3 comprises 14 residues. The V end lost 1 base, the J end lost 4 bases, and 10 bases lay between the germline ends. Germline values: CDR1 MDHEN, CDR2 SYDVKM. CDR3 in amino acids: CASSLSTGGTEAFF. In DNA, the CDR3 is TGTGCCAGCAGTTTATCGACGGGGGGCACTGAAGCTTTCTTT. Complete variable domain (other parts from reference TRBV28 and TRBJ1-1): DVKVTQSSRYLVKRTGEKVFLECVQDMDHENMFWYRQDPGLGLRLIYFSYDVKMKEKGDIPEGYSVSREKKERFSLILESASTNQTSMYLCASSLSTGGTEAFFGQGTRLTVV.

CDR3 sequence (DNA): TGTGCCAGCAGCTTAGCTAGCGGGACATCATACGAGCAGTACTTC. The encoded protein is CASSLASGTSYEQYF. V usage is TRBV7-2 and J usage is TRBJ2-7; the match to TRBD2 covers 8 bases. The CDR3 loop spans 15 amino acids. The J segment lost 4 bases and the V segment lost 0 bases, leaving 5 bases of the junction unmatched. Germline CDR1 reads SGHTA; CDR2 reads FQGNSA.

The chain links TRBV4-1 to TRBJ2-3, with 8 bases aligning to TRBD1. This CDR3 region has 14 residues. Germline V gives CDR1 MGHRA, CDR2 YSYEKL. With 7 bases clipped from V and 5 bases from J, the junction kept 8 bases outside the gene matches. CDR3 loop: CASTQDRVQDTQYF. The CDR3 nucleotides read TGCGCCAGCACTCAGGACAGGGTGCAAGATACGCAGTATTTT.

The chain uses TRBV7-2 and TRBJ2-3; 15 nucleotides line up with TRBD2. CDR1 is SGHTA and CDR2 is FQGNSA in the germline V gene. There are 17 residues in the CDR3. V shed 5 bases, J shed 4 bases, and the junction held 7 bases outside the gene matches. The CDR3 loop reads CASSRRTSGGASDTQYF. Written as DNA, the CDR3 is TGTGCCAGCAGCCGCAGGACTAGCGGGGGGGCGTCAGATACGCAGTATTTT.

In this sample, this clone turned up once. The chain has TRBV27 and TRBJ1-1; TRBD1 matches 8 bases. The CDR3 is 14 residues long. After removal of 6 bases from V and 1 base from J, the junction contained 4 bases not matched to a gene. Per the germline V gene, CDR1 is MNHEY and CDR2 is SMNVEV (reference sequence). The CDR3 DNA reads TGTGCCAGCAGCCCAGGGGGCTCGAACACTGAAGCTTTCTTT. Protein sequence: CASSPGGSNTEAFF.

CDR3 nucleotide sequence: TGTGCCAGCACTAATCTGCGGGGGGGAAGGAATGAGCAGTTCTTC. Amino acid sequence: CASTNLRGGRNEQFF. V gene TRBV6-6 combines with J gene TRBJ2-1; 9 nucleotides line up with TRBD2. CDR1 and CDR2 (germline): MNHNY, SVGAGI (reference sequence). J was trimmed by 7 bases and V by 7 bases; bases with no gene match: 11. There are 15 residues in the CDR3.

The genes are TRBV6-5 and TRBJ2-2; no clear D. The germline V gene has CDR1 MNHEY and CDR2 SVGAGI. The CDR3 runs to 14 residues. Deletions cut 6 bases from V and 0 bases from J, with 8 bases between. The CDR3 coding sequence is TGTGCCAGCAGACGAACAGCGAACACCGGGGAGCTGTTTTTT. Amino acid sequence: CASRRTANTGELFF.

In its sample, this clone was seen once. The rearrangement links TRBV19 to TRBJ1-5, with D unclear. Deletions cut 5 bases from V and 0 bases from J, with 11 bases between. The germline V gene encodes CDR1 LNHDA and CDR2 SQIVND (reference sequence). There are 15 residues in the CDR3. Here the CDR3 DNA reads TGTGCCAGTAGTCCCGCAGTTTATAGCAATCAGCCCCAGCATTTT. Translated, it gives CASSPAVYSNQPQHF.

This clone was found once. V usage is TRBV7-9 and J usage is TRBJ1-2, with TRBD1 matching 7 bases. V dropped 4 bases and J dropped 1; count of bases not matched to a gene: 6. CDR1 and CDR2 (germline): SEHNR, FQNEAQ (reference sequence). The CDR3 has 15 residues. The CDR3 loop is CASSSQGNLNYGYTF. The CDR3 nucleotides read TGTGCCAGCAGCTCACAGGGGAATCTTAACTATGGCTACACCTTC.